This T cell receptor (beta chain) derives from a study of CD8+CD57+ T cells in acquired aplastic anemia. Sequenced patients had shown CD8+CD57+ cell expansion by flow cytometry. Germline V gene sequence: CDR1 SGHVS, CDR2 FQNEAQ. This CDR3 comprises 15 residues. The trim removed 4 bases at V and 3 bases at J, leaving 6 bases unmatched. The template used for profiling TCR beta VDJ and CDR3 was genomic DNA. TCRdb used MiXCR to reprocess the reads, holding one entry per CDR3 protein. The sample includes about 270,000 distinct CDR3 sequences, roughly 80% seen only once; the top ten take 40% to 55%. The material sequenced was sorted CD4+, CD8+, or CD8+CD57+ T cells (not recorded which) from PBMCs. The rearrangement uses TRBV7-8 and TRBJ2-7; 10 nucleotides agree with TRBD2. This receptor was identified in a human donor with aplastic anemia. CDR3 region: CASSSSSGSGYEQYF. Here the CDR3 DNA reads TGTGCCAGCAGCTCATCTAGCGGGAGTGGCTACGAGCAGTACTTC.